This T cell receptor (beta chain) is from a study of Graves' ophthalmopathy and Graves' hyperthyroidism. Whole-study findings and limits: Built on 13 signatures, a model told ophthalmopathy apart from stable hyperthyroidism with 87.88% sensitivity and roughly 81% specificity. Blood was where most expanded thyroid clonotypes above 0.001 frequency also turned up.

Amplified TCR beta CDR3 regions were obtained using RNA transcripts as template. Second-round multiplex PCR followed a first-round RT-PCR using HTBI primers. TCRdb fed the multiplex PCR reads into MiXCR, producing one record per CDR3 protein. This sample has about 1.2 million distinct CDR3 sequences; 36% occur once, and the top ten carry 8.5% to 14%. Exclusion covered patients with other autoimmune diseases or uncontrolled infections (as well as pregnancy or lactation). Physicians reached a diagnosis by relying on clinical symptoms, serum thyroxine, TRAb, thyroid ultrasound and orbital computed tomography. Germline V gene lookup returns CDR1 LNHDA and CDR2 SQIVND (reference sequence). This CDR3 is 17 amino acids long. J lost 6 bases, V lost 5 bases, and 9 bases had no gene match. At least ten counts were recorded for this clonotype. What it binds is unknown.

The V gene is TRBV19, the J gene TRBJ1-6; 11 nucleotides align to TRBD1. The source is an adult man with Graves' hyperthyroidism. The specimen sequenced was peripheral blood or thyroid tissue (not recorded which). The CDR3 sequence: CASSLPGQGAFNSPLHF. Written as DNA, the CDR3 is TGTGCCAGTAGTCTCCCCGGACAGGGGGCCTTTAATTCACCCCTCCACTTT.